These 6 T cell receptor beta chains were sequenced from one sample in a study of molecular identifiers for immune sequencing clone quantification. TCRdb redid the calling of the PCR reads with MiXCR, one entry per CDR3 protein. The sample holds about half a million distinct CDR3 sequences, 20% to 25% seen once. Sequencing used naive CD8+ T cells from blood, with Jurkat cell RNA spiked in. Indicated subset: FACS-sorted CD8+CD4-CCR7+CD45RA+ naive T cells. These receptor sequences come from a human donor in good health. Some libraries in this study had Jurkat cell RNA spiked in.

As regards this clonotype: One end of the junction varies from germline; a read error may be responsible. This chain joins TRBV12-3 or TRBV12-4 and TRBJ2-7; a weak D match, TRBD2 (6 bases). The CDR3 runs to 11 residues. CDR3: CASSLAREQHF. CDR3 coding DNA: TGTGCCAGCAGTCTCGCCCGGGAGCAGCACTTC.

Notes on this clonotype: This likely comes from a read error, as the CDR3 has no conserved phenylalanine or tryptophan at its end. CDR3 in amino acids: CASSLVSHLYNEQFS. DNA for the CDR3: TGTGCCAGCAGCTTAGTCTCCCACCTCTACAATGAGCAGTTCTCC. The V call is TRBV7-9, the J call TRBJ2-1; the D is unclear. The germline V gene encodes CDR1 SEHNR and CDR2 FQNEAQ (reference sequence). With 1 base removed from V and 3 bases from J, the gap between germline ends came to 10 bases. This CDR3 has 15 residues.

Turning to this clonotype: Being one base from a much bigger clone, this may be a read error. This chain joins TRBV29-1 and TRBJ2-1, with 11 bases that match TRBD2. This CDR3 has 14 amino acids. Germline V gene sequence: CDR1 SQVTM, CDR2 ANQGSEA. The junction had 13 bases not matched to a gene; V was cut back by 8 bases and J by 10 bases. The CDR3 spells CSFRGVLAGVEQFF. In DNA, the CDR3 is TGCAGCTTCCGAGGAGTACTAGCGGGAGTAGAGCAGTTCTTC.

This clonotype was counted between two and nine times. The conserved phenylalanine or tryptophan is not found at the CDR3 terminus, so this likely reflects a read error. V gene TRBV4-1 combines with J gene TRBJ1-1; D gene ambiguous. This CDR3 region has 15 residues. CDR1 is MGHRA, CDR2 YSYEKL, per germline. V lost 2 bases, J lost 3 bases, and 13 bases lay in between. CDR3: CASSQFGGLDTEAFS. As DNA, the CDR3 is TGCGCCAGCAGCCAATTTGGAGGGTTGGACACTGAAGCTTTCTCT.

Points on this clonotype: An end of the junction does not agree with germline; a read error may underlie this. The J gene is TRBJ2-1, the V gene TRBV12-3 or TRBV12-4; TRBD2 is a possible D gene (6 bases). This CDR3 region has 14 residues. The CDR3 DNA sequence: TGTACCAGCCTCCCTAGCGAACCATACAATGAGCAGTTCTTC. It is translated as CTSLPSEPYNEQFF.

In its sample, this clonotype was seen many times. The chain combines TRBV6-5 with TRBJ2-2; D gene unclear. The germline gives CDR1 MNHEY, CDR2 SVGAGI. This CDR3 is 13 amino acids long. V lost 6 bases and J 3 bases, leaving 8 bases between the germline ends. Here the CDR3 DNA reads TGTGCCAGCAGCCCCTCTGACACCGGGGAGCTGTTTTTT. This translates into CASSPSDTGELFF.